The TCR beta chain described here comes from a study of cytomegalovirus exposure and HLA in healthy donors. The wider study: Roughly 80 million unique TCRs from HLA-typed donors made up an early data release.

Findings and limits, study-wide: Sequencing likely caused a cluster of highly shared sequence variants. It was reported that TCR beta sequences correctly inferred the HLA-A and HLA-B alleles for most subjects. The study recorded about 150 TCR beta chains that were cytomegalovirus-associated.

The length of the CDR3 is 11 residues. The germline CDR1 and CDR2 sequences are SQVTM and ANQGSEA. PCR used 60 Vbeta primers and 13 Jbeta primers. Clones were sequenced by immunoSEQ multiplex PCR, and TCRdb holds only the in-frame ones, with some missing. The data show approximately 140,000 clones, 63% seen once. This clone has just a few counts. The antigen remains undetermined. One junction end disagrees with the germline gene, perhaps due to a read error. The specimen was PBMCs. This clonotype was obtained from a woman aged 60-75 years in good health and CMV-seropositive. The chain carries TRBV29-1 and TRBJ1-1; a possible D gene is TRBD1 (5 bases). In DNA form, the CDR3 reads TGCAGCGTTGAAGATCTGGGGCCCATCCCTTTT. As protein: CSVEDLGPIPF.